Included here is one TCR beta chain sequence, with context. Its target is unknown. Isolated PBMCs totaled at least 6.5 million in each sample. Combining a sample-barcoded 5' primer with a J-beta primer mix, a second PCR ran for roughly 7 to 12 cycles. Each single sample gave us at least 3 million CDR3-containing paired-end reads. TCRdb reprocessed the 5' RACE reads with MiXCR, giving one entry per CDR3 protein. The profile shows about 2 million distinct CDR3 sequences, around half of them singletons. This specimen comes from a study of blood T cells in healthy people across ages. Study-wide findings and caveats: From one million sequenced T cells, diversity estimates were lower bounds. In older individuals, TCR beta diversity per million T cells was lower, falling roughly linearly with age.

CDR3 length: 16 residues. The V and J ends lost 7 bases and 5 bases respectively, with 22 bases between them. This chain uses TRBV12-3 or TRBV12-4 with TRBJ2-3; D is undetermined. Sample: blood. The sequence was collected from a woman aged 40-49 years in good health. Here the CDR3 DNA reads TGTGCCAGCACCGAGATCTGGAGAAGGAGAGGAGATACGCAGTATTTT. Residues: CASTEIWRRRGDTQYF.